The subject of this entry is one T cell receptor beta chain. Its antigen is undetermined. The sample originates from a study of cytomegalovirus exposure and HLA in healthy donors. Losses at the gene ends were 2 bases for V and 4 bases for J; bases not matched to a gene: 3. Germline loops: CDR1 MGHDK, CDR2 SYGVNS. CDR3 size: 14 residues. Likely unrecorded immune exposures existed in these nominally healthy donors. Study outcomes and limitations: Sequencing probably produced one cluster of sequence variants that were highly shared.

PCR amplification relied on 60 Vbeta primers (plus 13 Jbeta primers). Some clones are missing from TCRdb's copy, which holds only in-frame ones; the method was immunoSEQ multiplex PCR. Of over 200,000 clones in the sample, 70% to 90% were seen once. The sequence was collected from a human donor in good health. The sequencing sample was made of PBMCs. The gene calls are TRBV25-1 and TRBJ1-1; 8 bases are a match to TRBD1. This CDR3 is CASSEQGAGTEAFF. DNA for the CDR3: TGTGCCAGCAGTGAACAGGGGGCGGGCACTGAAGCTTTCTTT.